Listed below are T cell receptor beta chains from one sample, sequenced in a study of T cell responses to AZD1222 COVID-19 vaccine. The data were produced by immunoSEQ multiplex PCR, yet TCRdb's version contains in-frame clones alone and is incomplete. The profile covers some 130,000 clones, with approximately 83% appearing a single time and around 8.6% taken by the ten largest. The sequenced sample was peripheral blood, obtained on day 0 of AZD1222 vaccination. These receptors originate from an adult in good health. CDR3s include the opening cysteine and the closing phenylalanine or tryptophan. D genes are given only for firm matches. Rows may omit the clone size; those that give it use once, few, many or a size class.

v_call	cdr3_length	d_call	j_call	clone_size	cdr3_aa	cdr3_nt
TRBV18	16	TRBD1	TRBJ1-5	-	CASSALLAGGDQPQHF	TGTGCCAGCTCAGCTTTACTGGCAGGGGGGGATCAGCCCCAGCATTTT
TRBV10-3	13	-	TRBJ1-5	-	CAISLDKDQPQHF	TGTGCCATCAGTTTGGACAAGGATCAGCCCCAGCATTTT
TRBV5-1	15	TRBD1	TRBJ1-1	few	CASSTRQGLNTEAFF	TGCGCCAGCAGCACACGACAGGGGCTGAACACTGAAGCTTTCTTT
TRBV7-2	14	TRBD1	TRBJ2-1	-	CASSSLQGANEQFF	TGTGCCAGCAGCTCTCTCCAGGGGGCAAATGAGCAGTTCTTC
TRBV11-1	15	-	TRBJ2-3	-	CASSSWTDNTDTQYF	TGTGCCAGCAGCTCCTGGACCGACAACACGGATACGCAGTATTTT
TRBV2	14	-	TRBJ1-6	-	CATRSRAYNSPLHF	TGTGCCACCCGCAGCAGGGCCTATAATTCACCCCTCCACTTT
TRBV4-2	15	TRBD1	TRBJ1-2	-	CASSQADRGRSGYTF	TGTGCCAGCAGCCAAGCGGACAGGGGGCGGAGTGGCTACACCTTC
TRBV7-8	17	-	TRBJ1-1	-	CASSLALSSASNTEAFF	TGTGCCAGCAGCTTAGCGCTATCTTCAGCAAGTAACACTGAAGCTTTCTTT
TRBV7-9	14	-	TRBJ1-1	-	CASNPLAGGTEAFF	TGTGCCAGCAACCCTCTGGCCGGGGGCACTGAAGCTTTCTTT
TRBV30	13	-	TRBJ1-5	once	CAWSAGGNQPQHF	TGTGCCTGGAGTGCAGGTGGCAATCAGCCCCAGCATTTT
TRBV7-9	12	-	TRBJ1-1	-	CASSRDGTAAFF	TGTGCCAGCAGTCGGGACGGGACTGCGGCTTTCTTT
TRBV27	14	-	TRBJ2-7	-	CASSLSPLPNEQYF	TGTGCCAGCAGTTTAAGCCCCCTCCCCAACGAGCAGTACTTC
TRBV5-4	15	-	TRBJ2-1	-	CASSRDIGSYNEQFF	TGTGCCAGCAGCCGGGACATCGGGTCCTACAATGAGCAGTTCTTC
TRBV5-1	15	-	TRBJ2-1	few	CASSLEGQSYNEQFF	TGCGCCAGCAGCTTGGAAGGACAGTCCTACAATGAGCAGTTCTTC
TRBV28	13	TRBD1	TRBJ2-1	-	CASSSGQYNEQFF	TGTGCCAGCAGTTCGGGACAGTACAATGAGCAGTTCTTC
TRBV7-9	14	TRBD1	TRBJ2-2	-	CASSQTGSTGELFF	TGTGCCAGCAGCCAGACAGGGAGCACCGGGGAGCTGTTTTTT
TRBV7-9	16	-	TRBJ2-7	-	CASSLANTVLGSEQYF	TGTGCCAGCAGCTTAGCTAACACGGTCCTGGGCTCAGAGCAGTACTTC
TRBV19	15	TRBD1	TRBJ1-5	few	CASSSGQGSNQPQHF	TGTGCCAGTAGTAGCGGACAGGGGAGCAATCAGCCCCAGCATTTT
TRBV4-2	16	TRBD2	TRBJ2-5	-	CASSQQRELYVETQYF	TGTGCCAGCAGCCAACAGCGGGAGTTGTATGTGGAGACCCAGTACTTC
TRBV11-2	17	-	TRBJ1-3	-	CASSLEGFRFSGNTIYF	TGTGCCAGCAGCTTAGAGGGTTTCCGGTTCTCTGGAAACACCATATATTTT
TRBV12-3/TRBV12-4	12	-	TRBJ1-5	-	CASSPNTGPQHF	TGTGCCAGCAGCCCGAACACGGGGCCCCAGCATTTT
TRBV2	11	-	TRBJ2-5	-	CARSGQETQYF	TGTGCCAGGTCGGGTCAAGAGACCCAGTACTTC
TRBV4-1	16	TRBD2	TRBJ2-7	-	CASSQDPGTSPYEQYF	TGCGCCAGCAGCCAAGACCCCGGGACTAGCCCCTACGAGCAGTACTTC
TRBV27	15	-	TRBJ1-6	-	CASWGGGADNSPLHF	TGTGCCAGCTGGGGTGGGGGAGCCGATAATTCACCCCTCCACTTT
TRBV27	15	TRBD1	TRBJ1-5	-	CASSGRTGLNQPQHF	TGTGCCAGCAGTGGCAGGACAGGACTCAATCAGCCCCAGCATTTT
TRBV9	12	-	TRBJ1-1	-	CASSGMNTEAFF	TGTGCCAGCAGTGGAATGAACACTGAAGCTTTCTTT
TRBV28	14	-	TRBJ1-1	few	CASSLLGGETEAFF	TGTGCCAGCAGTTTGCTTGGGGGGGAAACTGAAGCTTTCTTT
TRBV7-4	9	-	TRBJ1-4	-	CLGAEKLFF	TGCCTAGGGGCTGAAAAACTGTTTTTT
TRBV6-5	15	TRBD2	TRBJ2-1	-	CASSYRSGGVGEQFF	TGTGCCAGCAGTTACAGGAGCGGGGGGGTAGGTGAGCAGTTCTTC
TRBV5-5	15	TRBD1	TRBJ2-7	-	CASSLLGQGFNEQYF	TGTGCCAGCAGCTTGCTGGGACAGGGGTTCAACGAGCAGTACTTC
TRBV5-1	15	-	TRBJ1-4	-	CASSDQTGPNEKLFF	TGCGCCAGCAGCGATCAGACGGGTCCTAATGAAAAACTGTTTTTT
TRBV7-8	13	-	TRBJ1-4	-	CASSLGTSEKLFF	TGTGCCAGCAGCTTAGGGACTAGTGAAAAACTGTTTTTT
TRBV18	15	-	TRBJ2-2	once	CASSPWQGNTGELFF	TGTGCCAGCTCACCGTGGCAGGGAAACACCGGGGAGCTGTTTTTT
TRBV30	13	-	TRBJ1-1	-	CAWSVNGGTEAFF	TGTGCCTGGAGTGTGAATGGGGGAACTGAAGCTTTCTTT
TRBV2	14	-	TRBJ2-7	-	CASSEAGQSPEQYF	TGTGCCAGCAGTGAGGCCGGTCAATCCCCCGAGCAGTACTTC
TRBV28	13	-	TRBJ2-7	-	CASRVQVTYEQYF	TGTGCCAGCAGGGTACAGGTTACCTACGAGCAGTACTTC
TRBV2	13	-	TRBJ2-1	-	CACKNRSYNEQFF	TGTGCCTGCAAAAACAGGAGCTACAATGAGCAGTTCTTC
TRBV6-5	14	-	TRBJ1-1	once	CASRGSRGNTEAFF	TGTGCCAGCCGCGGAAGTAGGGGGAACACTGAAGCTTTCTTT
TRBV18	14	-	TRBJ2-7	-	CASSPLQGLYEQYF	TGTGCCAGCTCACCCCTGCAGGGGCTTTACGAGCAGTACTTC
TRBV5-4	13	-	TRBJ2-7	-	CASSLGGNYEQYF	TGTGCCAGCAGCTTGGGCGGTAATTACGAGCAGTACTTC